One sample yielded the 32 T cell receptor beta chains listed below, sequenced in a study. Each CDR3 protein is one row after TCRdb ran MiXCR on the 5' RACE reads. The sample has tens of thousands of distinct CDR3 sequences; around 30% are singletons. The sequencing sample was made of memory CD4+ T cells sorted from a lymph node. Subset indicated: memory CD4+ T cells, CD4+CD45RO+CD25-. The receptors were gathered from a female donor with breast cancer.

There are a few counts of this clonotype. V is TRBV9 and J is TRBJ2-2; TRBD1 agrees at 7 bases. The junction had 12 bases not matched to a gene; V was cut back by 4 bases and J by 0 bases. CDR3 size: 18 residues. Germline V lookup: CDR1 SGDLS, CDR2 YYNGEE. CDR3: CASSHPLTGTANTGELFF. In DNA form, the CDR3 reads TGTGCCAGCAGCCACCCCTTAACCGGGACAGCGAACACCGGGGAGCTGTTTTTT.

On this clonotype itself: A much bigger clone sits one base away, suggesting this may be a read error. The genes are TRBV20-1 and TRBJ2-1; 9 nucleotides match TRBD2. From germline, CDR1 is DFQATT and CDR2 SNEGSKA (reference sequence). V lost 3 bases and J lost 7; bases outside the gene matches: 7. The CDR3 sequence is 14 residues long. The CDR3 reads CSARGTSRRNEQFF. The DNA of the CDR3 is TGCAGTGCTAGGGGGACTAGCAGGAGAAATGAGCAGTTCTTC.

This clonotype is medium-sized in the sample. The chain carries TRBV6-2 or TRBV6-3 and TRBJ2-4, with 9 nucleotides matching TRBD2. Per the germline V gene, CDR1 is MNHEY and CDR2 is SVGEGT. This CDR3 is built from 14 residues. V trimming: 7 bases; J trimming: 10 bases; junction bases outside the gene matches: 11. This chain's CDR3 is CASTPGREGPIQYF. The CDR3 DNA follows: TGTGCCAGCACCCCAGGGCGGGAGGGACCAATTCAGTACTTC.

In this sample, this clonotype turned up a few times. DNA of the CDR3: TGTGCCACCAGTGATCGCACTGAACAGGGTTACGAGCAGTACTTC. Its protein is CATSDRTEQGYEQYF. The V and J genes are TRBV24-1 and TRBJ2-7, with D maybe TRBD1 (6 bases). The CDR3 runs 15 residues. V gave up 3 bases and J gave up 4 bases, with 15 bases separating them. Germline CDR1 KGHDR, CDR2 SFDVKD.

A few counts support this clonotype. The chain is built from TRBV7-9 and TRBJ1-5; D is uncertain. The germline gives CDR1 SEHNR, CDR2 FQNEAQ (reference sequence). V was pared by 1 base and J by 2 bases, with 9 bases between. The CDR3 consists of 15 residues. The CDR3 DNA reads as TGTGCCAGCAGCTTAGACGGGATGGGCAATCAGCCCCAGCATTTT. This encodes CASSLDGMGNQPQHF.

This clonotype was observed many times. The chain couples TRBV5-1 to TRBJ2-3; D is unresolved. V was shortened by 1 base and J by 0 bases, with 9 bases between the two germline ends. Germline V lookup: CDR1 SGHRS, CDR2 YFSETQ. CDR3 size: 15 residues. This chain's CDR3 is CASSLTDPSTDTQYF. In nucleotides, the CDR3 is TGCGCCAGCAGCTTGACGGACCCTAGCACAGATACGCAGTATTTT.

The chain is built from TRBV4-1 and TRBJ1-1, with D unclear. Germline CDR1 MGHRA, CDR2 YSYEKL. V lost 10 bases and J lost 5, with 14 bases in between. CDR3 size: 12 residues. CDR3 in DNA: TGCGCCACTCGTGACTTCGGGACTGAAGCTTTCTTT. It specifies CATRDFGTEAFF.

A remark on this clonotype: The final CDR3 position lacks the conserved phenylalanine or tryptophan, pointing to a likely read error. The J gene is TRBJ2-1, the V gene TRBV4-2, with 7 bases that match TRBD2. Germline V gene sequence: CDR1 LGHNA, CDR2 YNFKEQ. This CDR3 spans 15 amino acids. This chain's CDR3 is CAGSLTAGSDNEQFS. The CDR3 DNA reads as TGTGCCGGCAGCCTGACAGCGGGAAGCGACAATGAGCAGTTCTCC.

The V and J genes are TRBV7-3 and TRBJ2-3; the D gene is possibly TRBD2 (6 bases). The CDR3 consists of 15 residues. Looked up from germline, CDR1 is SGHTA and CDR2 is FQGTGA. The V end was cut by 8 bases, the J end by 2 bases, with 17 bases between. The CDR3 sequence: CASARSGGNTDTQYF. The CDR3 region has the DNA TGTGCCAGCGCTCGAAGTGGGGGGAACACAGATACGCAGTATTTT.

The rearrangement uses TRBV10-1 and TRBJ2-2; TRBD1 or TRBD2 may be the D gene (6 bases each). V was clipped by 5 bases and J by 7 bases, with 11 bases between them. Germline CDR1 is WNHNN and CDR2 is SYGVQD (reference sequence). CDR3 length equals 13 residues. CDR3 loop: CASSRGPGGELFF. The DNA for the CDR3 is TGCGCCAGCAGTCGGGGGCCAGGCGGGGAGCTGTTTTTT.

A few counts support this clonotype. J is TRBJ2-7 and V is TRBV4-1; D is perhaps TRBD1 (6 bases). Germline CDR1 reads MGHRA; CDR2 reads YSYEKL. V lost 4 bases and J 2 bases, leaving 9 bases between the germline ends. The length of the CDR3 is 13 residues. The CDR3 DNA sequence: TGCGCCAGCAGCCGGACAGAGACCTACGAGCAGTACTTC. The encoded protein is CASSRTETYEQYF.

This chain uses TRBV20-1 with TRBJ2-5; TRBD2 matches at 11 bases. Losses at the gene ends were 0 bases for V and 4 bases for J; bases not matched to a gene: 1. The CDR3 has 14 residues. The germline V gene has CDR1 DFQATT and CDR2 SNEGSKA (reference sequence). CDR3 residues: CSARDSGGAETQYF. The CDR3 DNA reads TGCAGTGCTAGAGATAGCGGGGGGGCAGAGACCCAGTACTTC.

The rearrangement links TRBV4-1 to TRBJ2-4; D might be TRBD2 (6 bases). Looked up from germline, CDR1 is MGHRA and CDR2 is YSYEKL. V was cut by 5 bases and J by 9 bases, with 14 bases left in between. This CDR3 is 13 amino acids long. The CDR3 sequence is CASSDHGGSIQYF. The CDR3 bases are TGCGCCAGCAGCGACCATGGGGGGAGCATTCAGTACTTC.

In this sample, this clonotype turned up a few times. The genes are TRBV7-8 and TRBJ1-2; no clear D. The length of the CDR3 is 15 residues. V was trimmed by 1 base and J by 7 bases, leaving 16 bases between them. CDR1 and CDR2 from the germline V gene are SGHVS and FQNEAQ. CDR3 protein: CASSLVLFGSSGYTF. CDR3 DNA sequence: TGTGCCAGCAGCTTAGTTCTATTCGGTAGTTCTGGCTACACCTTC.

This clonotype was seen repeatedly, ten times or more. This chain links TRBV20-1 with TRBJ1-4, with D unresolved. V was cut by 2 bases and J by 0 bases, with 7 bases left in between. Germline values: CDR1 DFQATT, CDR2 SNEGSKA (reference sequence). The CDR3 is 14 amino acids. The DNA for the CDR3 is TGCAGTGCTAGAAGGACTGCAACTAATGAAAAACTGTTTTTT. This translates into CSARRTATNEKLFF.

The rearrangement joins TRBV4-2 to TRBJ2-3; TRBD2 aligns across 7 bases. Germline V gene data show CDR1 as LGHNA and CDR2 as YNFKEQ. CDR3 length: 16 residues. V shed 0 bases, J shed 1 base, and the junction held 4 bases outside the gene matches. The CDR3 reads CASSQDIGRGTDTQYF. The CDR3 nucleotides are TGTGCCAGCAGCCAAGATATAGGGAGGGGCACAGATACGCAGTATTTT.

This chain links TRBV7-3 with TRBJ2-7, with a possible D match to TRBD2 (5 bases). CDR3 size: 15 residues. Germline-derived CDR1 and CDR2 are SGHTA and FQGTGA. Trimming left V 5 bases short and J 0 bases short, with 14 bases between. As DNA, the CDR3 is TGTGCCAGCAGCCAAGAGGGTTCTAGCTCCTACGAGCAGTACTTC. Protein: CASSQEGSSSYEQYF. The variable domain in full, with the rest retrieved from reference TRBV7-3 and TRBJ2-7, is GAGVSQTPSNKVTEKGKYVELRCDPISGHTALYWYRQSLGQGPEFLIYFQGTGAADDSGLPNDRFFAVRPEGSVSTLKIQRTERGDSAVYLCASSQEGSSSYEQYFGPGTRLTVT.

The V call is TRBV9, the J call TRBJ2-3; weak D call: TRBD1 (5 bases). The closer fit of TRBJ1-5 to the DNA end suggests the J call may be wrong. Germline V gene lookup returns CDR1 SGDLS and CDR2 YYNGEE. The CDR3 contains 16 residues. The CDR3 here is CASSSPAGGGLDTQHF. CDR3 bases: TGTGCCAGCAGCTCGCCTGCCGGCGGGGGGTTAGATACGCAGCATTTT.

This clonotype was counted only a few times. The gene calls are TRBV5-1 and TRBJ1-2; D unclear. CDR1 and CDR2 from the germline V gene are SGHRS and YFSETQ. V was cut by 3 bases and J by 6 bases, with 15 bases left in between. The CDR3 has 14 amino acids. The CDR3 nucleotides are TGCGCCAGCAGCTCCGGTGAAAAGGACGATGGCTACACCTTC. Translated: CASSSGEKDDGYTF. Looking up the rest from reference TRBV5-1 and TRBJ1-2 gives the full variable domain: KAGVTQTPRYLIKTRGQQVTLSCSPISGHRSVSWYQQTPGQGLQFLFEYFSETQRNKGNFPGRFSGRQFSNSRSEMNVSTLELGDSALYLCASSSGEKDDGYTFGSGTRLTVV.

The chain couples TRBV10-1 to TRBJ2-5; no reliable D call. V lost 0 bases, J lost 3 bases, and 5 bases lay in between. Germline V CDR1 and CDR2: WNHNN, SYGVQD (reference sequence). The CDR3 loop spans 13 amino acids. The chain's CDR3 is CASSESLEETQYF. The DNA for the CDR3 is TGCGCCAGCAGTGAGTCCCTTGAAGAGACCCAGTACTTC.

The J gene is TRBJ2-1, the V gene TRBV20-1, with TRBD2 identical over 11 bases. This CDR3 is 15 amino acids long. V gave up 6 bases and J gave up 9 bases; unmatched junction bases: 13. In germline, CDR1 is DFQATT, CDR2 SNEGSKA (reference sequence). As DNA, the CDR3 is TGCAGTGCAGAACCACTAGCGGGAGTAATCCTTGAGCAGTTCTTC. Translating gives CSAEPLAGVILEQFF.

In this sample, this clonotype turned up a few times. The chain is built from TRBV5-1 and TRBJ1-2; no clear D. The CDR3 has 14 amino acids. V was trimmed by 1 base and J by 2 bases, leaving 9 bases between them. Germline CDR1 SGHRS, CDR2 YFSETQ. This CDR3 is CASSLSPGNYGYTF. The CDR3 nucleotides are TGCGCCAGCAGCTTGAGTCCGGGAAACTATGGCTACACCTTC.

In its sample, this clonotype was seen many times. The chain uses TRBV5-1 and TRBJ1-2; D perhaps matches TRBD1 (6 bases). CDR1 is SGHRS, CDR2 YFSETQ, per germline. This CDR3 has 17 amino acids. V was shortened by 0 bases and J by 4 bases, with 19 bases between the two germline ends. CDR3 residues: CASSLGVLMGGLYGYTF. The CDR3 DNA reads TGCGCCAGCAGCTTGGGCGTATTGATGGGGGGGCTCTATGGCTACACCTTC.

The chain links TRBV4-1 to TRBJ1-3; D gene uncertain. From germline, CDR1 is MGHRA and CDR2 YSYEKL. This CDR3 has 16 residues. V was cut by 1 base and J by 8 bases, with 18 bases left in between. In nucleotides, the CDR3 is TGCGCCAGCAGCCAAGGAGCAGGCCGGTATGGCTACACCATATATTTT. It specifies CASSQGAGRYGYTIYF.

This sequence joins TRBV12-3 or TRBV12-4 and TRBJ2-5; TRBD2 agrees at 7 bases. The CDR3 is 14 residues long. V lost 8 bases to trimming and J lost 7 bases; unmatched junction nucleotides: 13. The CDR3 DNA sequence: TGTGCCAGCGGACCCCTCGGGGGGACGGTGACCCAGTACTTC. Protein: CASGPLGGTVTQYF.

This clonotype is termed medium-sized. The CDR3 protein is CASSLSGGSYNEQFF. As DNA, the CDR3 is TGTGCCAGCAGCTTATCGGGGGGCTCCTACAATGAGCAGTTCTTC. V gene TRBV7-3 combines with J gene TRBJ2-1; 7 nucleotides agree with TRBD2. This CDR3 spans 15 amino acids. Trimming cost V 2 bases and J 0 bases; bases outside gene matches: 1. Germline CDR1 reads SGHTA; CDR2 reads FQGTGA.

This clonotype was observed a handful of times. This sequence joins TRBV20-1 and TRBJ1-5; maybe TRBD1 (6 bases). Germline CDR1 and CDR2: DFQATT and SNEGSKA (reference sequence). The CDR3 consists of 18 residues. Trimming removed 5 bases from V and 0 bases from J, with 23 bases in between. This CDR3 is CSAEGEGGVGFSNQPQHF. The CDR3 nucleotides read TGCAGTGCTGAAGGGGAGGGGGGAGTGGGCTTTAGCAATCAGCCCCAGCATTTT.

This chain uses TRBV4-1 with TRBJ2-7; D might be TRBD1 (5 bases). This CDR3 region has 14 residues. Germline V gives CDR1 MGHRA, CDR2 YSYEKL. The V gene lost 0 bases and the J gene lost 4 bases, with 10 bases spanning the gap. In nucleotides, the CDR3 is TGCGCCAGCAGCCAAGAGGGGCTTTCGTACGAGCAGTACTTC. This gives the protein CASSQEGLSYEQYF.

This clonotype was seen only once. Compared with germline, one end of the junction differs, possibly owing to a read error. The V call is TRBV6-1, the J call TRBJ2-7; D might be TRBD1 (5 bases). From germline, CDR1 is MNHNS and CDR2 SASEGT. The CDR3 is 13 amino acids. CDR3 amino acids: CVSSETGYYEQYF. CDR3 bases: TGTGTCAGCAGTGAAACAGGATACTACGAGCAGTACTTC.

Points on this clonotype: This may come from a read error, since a much larger clone is one base off. This chain uses TRBV11-1 with TRBJ2-1, with TRBD1 matching 7 bases. Germline-derived CDR1 and CDR2 are SGHAT and FQDESV (reference sequence). The CDR3 totals 15 residues. The CDR3 coding sequence is TGTGCCGGCAGCTTGGGACAGTTGAATGTCAATGAGCAGTTCTTC. This codes for CAGSLGQLNVNEQFF.

The rearrangement links TRBV20-1 to TRBJ1-1, with 7 bases lining up with TRBD1. The CDR3 runs to 14 residues. The V and J ends lost 5 bases and 0 bases, in that order; junction bases with no gene match: 6. Germline V gene data show CDR1 as DFQATT and CDR2 as SNEGSKA (reference sequence). CDR3 coding DNA: TGCAGTGCTCCACCAGGGGGTTTGAACACTGAAGCTTTCTTT. Translation: CSAPPGGLNTEAFF.

The chain links TRBV9 to TRBJ1-3, with D possibly TRBD1 on 6 matching bases. The CDR3 is made up of 16 amino acids. Between the trimmed V and J ends, which lost 3 bases and 2 bases, there was a span of 15 bases. CDR1 and CDR2 from the germline V gene are SGDLS and YYNGEE. CDR3 protein: CASSDGGAGAGNTIYF. The CDR3 DNA sequence: TGTGCCAGCAGCGACGGCGGGGCAGGGGCTGGAAACACCATATATTTT.